These T cell receptor beta chains were read from a single sample in a study of cytotoxic CD8 clonotypes in ibrutinib-treated CLL. Produced via immunoSEQ multiplex PCR; TCRdb's table is partial and in-frame only. This repertoire shows approximately 42,000 clones, about 70% found once; its top ten account for roughly 13%. Source: PBMCs, taken after 12 months of ibrutinib treatment. These TCRs come from a human donor with chronic lymphocytic leukemia. Both conserved end residues are part of each CDR3. A D gene is named only where the DNA matches it firmly. Size is omitted from some rows. Given values are once, few, many or a class for expanded clones.

v_call	j_call	clone_size	d_call	cdr3_aa	cdr3_nt
TRBV5-4	TRBJ2-2	-	TRBD2	CASSPGGSNTGELFF	TGTGCCAGCAGCCCGGGAGGGTCGAACACCGGGGAGCTGTTTTTT
TRBV7-2	TRBJ2-7	few	-	CASSLAYREQYF	TGTGCCAGCAGCTTAGCCTATCGCGAGCAGTACTTC
TRBV27	TRBJ2-3	-	-	CASSLSPLDWAGTDTQYF	TGTGCCAGCAGTTTATCTCCTCTAGACTGGGCCGGCACAGATACGCAGTATTTT
TRBV6-1	TRBJ2-7	-	TRBD1	CASRVDRGHEQYF	TGTGCCAGCAGGGTTGACAGGGGGCACGAGCAGTACTTC
TRBV28	TRBJ2-3	once	-	CASSLAGLLGDTQYF	TGTGCCAGCAGTTTAGCGGGACTGTTGGGAGATACGCAGTATTTT
TRBV30	TRBJ2-2	-	-	CAWNTLRFGELFF	TGTGCCTGGAACACCCTCCGTTTCGGGGAGCTGTTTTTT
TRBV9	TRBJ2-4	-	TRBD2	CASSPGLEEIAKNIQYF	TGTGCCAGCAGCCCGGGACTAGAGGAAATAGCCAAAAACATTCAGTACTTC
TRBV18	TRBJ1-1	few	-	CASSPGTVNTEAFF	TGTGCCAGCTCACCCGGGACGGTGAACACTGAAGCTTTCTTT
TRBV19	TRBJ2-7	-	TRBD1	CASRLTGGAGTTPYEQYF	TGTGCCAGTAGACTGACAGGGGGCGCCGGGACTACCCCCTACGAGCAGTACTTC
TRBV28	TRBJ1-2	-	-	CASTPTDTSNYGYTF	TGTGCCAGCACCCCGACAGACACCTCTAACTATGGCTACACCTTC
TRBV5-1	TRBJ2-3	-	TRBD2	CASSLTSGSPTDTQYF	TGCGCCAGCAGCTTGACTAGCGGGAGTCCCACAGATACGCAGTATTTT
TRBV30	TRBJ1-1	-	-	CAWSLGGRTEAFF	TGTGCCTGGAGTCTCGGGGGACGCACTGAAGCTTTCTTT
TRBV19	TRBJ1-1	few	TRBD1	CASSTPRTGGTEAFF	TGTGCCAGTAGTACACCACGGACAGGCGGGACTGAAGCTTTCTTT
TRBV11-2	TRBJ1-2	few	-	CASSLSAVGVGYTF	TGTGCCAGCAGCTTAAGTGCGGTGGGGGTCGGCTACACCTTC
TRBV18	TRBJ1-4	once	-	CASSPQSGSNEKLFF	TGTGCCAGCTCACCACAATCAGGGTCCAATGAAAAACTGTTTTTT
TRBV27	TRBJ2-5	-	-	CASTPGAKAGETQYF	TGTGCCAGCACCCCGGGGGCGAAAGCGGGAGAGACCCAGTACTTC
TRBV7-9	TRBJ1-5	-	-	CASSLGAYQPQHF	TGTGCCAGCAGCTTAGGCGCTTATCAGCCCCAGCATTTT
TRBV7-6	TRBJ2-3	few	-	CASSPGIGDDEYF	TGTGCCAGCAGCCCTGGCATCGGAGACGACGAGTATTTT
TRBV6-1	TRBJ2-6	few	-	CASSEESSGANVLTF	TGTGCCAGCAGTGAGGAGAGCTCTGGGGCCAACGTCCTGACTTTC
TRBV14	TRBJ2-7	few	TRBD2	CASSPGWLAGSYEQYF	TGTGCCAGCAGCCCGGGTTGGTTAGCGGGCTCCTACGAGCAGTACTTC
TRBV7-6	TRBJ1-2	-	-	CASSLAPQVGGYTF	TGTGCCAGCAGCTTAGCGCCCCAGGTTGGAGGCTACACCTTC
TRBV28	TRBJ1-4	-	-	CASSLNEKLFF	TGTGCCAGCAGTCTTAATGAAAAACTGTTTTTT
TRBV7-2	TRBJ2-5	-	TRBD1	CASSRPGQQETQYF	TGTGCCAGCAGCCGACCGGGACAGCAAGAGACCCAGTACTTC
TRBV25-1	TRBJ1-2	-	TRBD1	CASSEQGDYGYTF	TGTGCCAGCAGTGAACAGGGGGACTATGGCTACACCTTC
TRBV27	TRBJ1-1	-	-	CASSFTREGEAFF	TGTGCCAGCAGTTTTACAAGGGAGGGGGAAGCTTTCTTT
TRBV19	TRBJ1-3	-	TRBD1	CASSIDRVGQGKISSGNTIYF	TGTGCCAGTAGTATAGATCGGGTGGGACAGGGAAAAATTAGTTCTGGAAACACCATATATTTT
TRBV25-1	TRBJ1-1	-	-	CASSPVGQSTEAFF	TGTGCCAGCAGTCCGGTGGGGCAGAGCACTGAAGCTTTCTTT
TRBV9	TRBJ2-2	few	TRBD2	CASSVEGLDAGELFF	TGTGCCAGCAGCGTAGAAGGACTAGACGCCGGGGAGCTGTTTTTT
TRBV28	TRBJ2-7	-	-	CASSDPVGQIEQYF	TGTGCCAGCAGCGACCCGGTCGGACAGATAGAGCAGTACTTC
TRBV9	TRBJ2-1	-	-	CASSVVGVNEQFF	TGTGCCAGCAGCGTAGTGGGAGTGAATGAGCAGTTCTTC
TRBV6-1	TRBJ2-7	few	-	CASSENPTGLYEQYF	TGTGCCAGCAGTGAAAATCCTACAGGGTTATACGAGCAGTACTTC
TRBV5-1	TRBJ2-1	-	TRBD2	CASSLGGLAGILHEQFF	TGCGCCAGCAGCTTGGGGGGACTAGCGGGAATATTACATGAGCAGTTCTTC
TRBV30	TRBJ1-2	-	-	CAWSVQVGDGYTF	TGTGCCTGGAGTGTCCAGGTTGGGGATGGCTACACCTTC
TRBV6-1	TRBJ2-7	-	-	CASSEYGFSGVYEQYF	TGTGCCAGCAGTGAATACGGGTTTTCAGGGGTCTACGAGCAGTACTTC
TRBV28	TRBJ2-7	few	TRBD1	CASSLGQGAEQYF	TGTGCCAGCAGTTTGGGTCAGGGGGCCGAGCAGTACTTC
TRBV6-5	TRBJ1-4	-	TRBD1	CASSYSGQGHEKLFF	TGTGCCAGCAGTTACTCGGGACAGGGGCATGAAAAACTGTTTTTT
TRBV10-2	TRBJ2-7	-	TRBD2	CASRGTSGAYEQYF	TGCGCCAGCAGGGGGACTAGCGGAGCCTACGAGCAGTACTTC
TRBV19	TRBJ1-1	once	TRBD1	CASSIRQGVSREAFF	TGTGCCAGTAGTATCCGACAGGGGGTGAGCCGTGAAGCTTTCTTT
TRBV5-4	TRBJ1-2	-	TRBD1	CASSFARQGFNYGYTF	TGTGCCAGCAGCTTTGCTAGACAGGGGTTTAACTATGGCTACACCTTC
TRBV6-1	TRBJ2-2	-	TRBD1	CASSLGQGNTGELFF	TGTGCCAGCAGCTTGGGACAGGGGAACACCGGGGAGCTGTTTTTT
TRBV7-2	TRBJ1-5	few	-	CASATGLGIQPQHF	TGTGCCAGTGCAACAGGCCTTGGGATTCAGCCCCAGCATTTT
TRBV11-2	TRBJ1-3	-	-	CASSLDPRISGNTIYF	TGTGCCAGCAGCTTAGACCCCCGGATCTCTGGAAACACCATATATTTT
TRBV11-2	TRBJ1-2	-	TRBD1	CASRRPGQGFIGYTF	TGTGCCAGCAGGCGACCGGGACAGGGGTTCATTGGCTACACCTTC
TRBV7-2	TRBJ1-1	-	-	CASSLDPGTGTEAFF	TGTGCCAGCAGCTTAGACCCAGGGACGGGCACTGAAGCTTTCTTT
TRBV30	TRBJ1-1	-	-	CAWRVASNTEAFF	TGTGCCTGGAGAGTGGCCTCGAACACTGAAGCTTTCTTT
TRBV27	TRBJ2-5	-	TRBD2	CASSSGLAAETQYF	TGTGCCAGCAGTTCGGGACTAGCCGCCGAGACCCAGTACTTC
TRBV4-3	TRBJ1-5	-	-	CASSQATNQPQHF	TGCGCCAGCAGCCAGGCGACCAATCAGCCCCAGCATTTT
TRBV4-3	TRBJ2-3	-	-	CASSQGTAPDTQYF	TGCGCCAGCAGCCAAGGGACAGCCCCAGATACGCAGTATTTT
TRBV7-8	TRBJ2-7	-	-	CASSLNGARASYEQYF	TGTGCCAGCAGCTTGAACGGGGCCAGGGCCTCCTACGAGCAGTACTTC